Shown below are 4 T cell receptor beta chains from a single sample sequenced in a study of human T cells and chemical hapten exposure (dated by TCRdb to the early 2020s). The meaning of the sample's time point label: pre-sensitization, week 0. Read against the paper, the sample's treatment or condition label means: therapeutic diphenylcyclopropenone sensitization with weekly scalp DPC. Library generation was performed with RACE. Sequencing used a NextSeq 500. Using fastp trimming at Q25 and MiXCR clonotype assembly, TCRdb reanalyzed the public sequencing data and kept in-frame beta chains. Every CDR3 protein is listed once, alongside the most common genes and DNA of its rows. The sample has 150,000 to 200,000 distinct CDR3 sequences on record, approximately 31% of them singletons. The top ten constitute 2.9% of the sample. Source: whole blood, taken in connection with sensitization to the hapten diphenylcyclopropenone (DPC). These TCRs come from a woman aged 25 to 39 with alopecia areata. Some clones in this sample may be carry-over from other donors' samples.

This chain uses TRBV2 with TRBJ2-1; 9 positions agree with TRBD2. The CDR3 loop spans 14 amino acids. V dropped 7 bases and J dropped 6; count of bases not matched to a gene: 7. Germline loops: CDR1 SNHLY, CDR2 FYNNEI. CDR3 bases: TGTGCCAGCAAGAGAGCGGGGGGCAGCAATGAGCAGTTCTTC. Amino acids: CASKRAGGSNEQFF.

This clonotype was seen repeatedly, ten times or more. The chain carries TRBV28 and TRBJ2-7, with TRBD2 matching 12 bases. Germline V gives CDR1 MDHEN, CDR2 SYDVKM. CDR3 length: 16 residues. With V trimmed by 2 bases and J by 6 bases, 8 bases remained unmatched. The CDR3 is CASSLPGLAGKTEQYF. As DNA, the CDR3 is TGTGCCAGCAGTTTACCTGGACTAGCGGGAAAGACCGAGCAGTACTTC.

There are a few counts of this clonotype. The rearrangement joins TRBV5-5 to TRBJ1-4; no definite D call. The germline V and J ends were trimmed by 0 bases and 5 bases, with 8 bases remaining between them. Germline CDR1 and CDR2: SGHKS and YYEKEE (reference sequence). The CDR3 is 14 amino acids. The CDR3 DNA sequence: TGTGCCAGCAGCTTGGCGCCAGTAAATGAAAAACTGTTTTTT. The encoded protein is CASSLAPVNEKLFF.

The chain combines TRBV28 with TRBJ2-7; D is ambiguous. Per germline, CDR1 MDHEN and CDR2 SYDVKM. Trimming left V 2 bases short and J 1 base short, with 6 bases between. The CDR3 length is 13 residues. The CDR3 nucleotides read TGTGCCAGCAGTTTAAAATTTTCCTACGAGCAGTACTTC. Translating gives CASSLKFSYEQYF.